The following is a TCR beta chain sequence with its context. Its antigen is still unknown. This entry comes from a study of T cell responses to AZD1222 COVID-19 vaccine. Study results and caveats: Mapped onto spike, vaccine-associated CD4 TCRs spanned it and were dominant at 160-218 and 743-854. It should be noted that donors were predominantly white British and more often female, and clonal diversity was possibly underestimated. There were repertoire samples only from the period after the peak T cell response.

Clones were read by immunoSEQ multiplex PCR, and TCRdb kept only the in-frame ones, dropping some. The sample has 60,000 to 90,000 clones, around 86% seen once. Germline V lookup: CDR1 SGHTA, CDR2 FQGNSA. Between the trimmed V and J ends, which lost 0 bases and 1 base, there was a span of 7 bases. CDR3 size: 15 residues. The V and J genes are TRBV7-2 and TRBJ1-5, with D possibly TRBD1 on 5 matching bases. The receptor's source is an adult who received the AZD1222 COVID-19 vaccine. This material consisted of peripheral blood, taken 28 days after the second AZD1222 dose. The chain's CDR3 is CASSLAWDSNQPQHF. The CDR3 DNA is TGTGCCAGCAGCTTAGCTTGGGACAGCAATCAGCCCCAGCATTTT.